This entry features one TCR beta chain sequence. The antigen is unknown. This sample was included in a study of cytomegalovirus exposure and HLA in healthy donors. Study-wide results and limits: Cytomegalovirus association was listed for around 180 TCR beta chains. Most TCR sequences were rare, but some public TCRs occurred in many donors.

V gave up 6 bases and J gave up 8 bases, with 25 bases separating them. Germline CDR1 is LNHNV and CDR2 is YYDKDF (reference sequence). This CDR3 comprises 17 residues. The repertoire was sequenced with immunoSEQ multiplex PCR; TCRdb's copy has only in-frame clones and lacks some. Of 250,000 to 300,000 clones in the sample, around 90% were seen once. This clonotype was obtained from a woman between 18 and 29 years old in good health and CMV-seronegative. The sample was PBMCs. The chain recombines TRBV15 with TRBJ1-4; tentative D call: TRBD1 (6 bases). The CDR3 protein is CATSGSWASPDREKLFF. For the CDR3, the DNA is TGTGCCACCAGTGGCTCCTGGGCGAGTCCCGACAGGGAAAAACTGTTTTTT.